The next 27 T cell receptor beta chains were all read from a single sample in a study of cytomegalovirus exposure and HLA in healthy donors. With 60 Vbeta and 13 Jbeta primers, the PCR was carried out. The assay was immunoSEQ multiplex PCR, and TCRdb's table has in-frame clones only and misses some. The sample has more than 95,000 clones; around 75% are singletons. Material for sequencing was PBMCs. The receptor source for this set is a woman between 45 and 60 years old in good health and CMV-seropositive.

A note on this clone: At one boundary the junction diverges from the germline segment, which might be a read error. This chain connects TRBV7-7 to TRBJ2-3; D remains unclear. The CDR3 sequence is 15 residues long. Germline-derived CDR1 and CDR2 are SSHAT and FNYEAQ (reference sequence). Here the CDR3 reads CASSSSDSHTDTQYF. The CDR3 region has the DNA TGTGCTAGCAGCTCTTCCGACTCCCACACAGATACGCAGTATTTT. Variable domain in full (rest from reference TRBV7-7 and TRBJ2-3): GAGVSQSPRYKVTKRGQDVTLRCDPISSHATLYWYQQALGQGPEFLTYFNYEAQPDKSGLPSDRFSAERPEGSISTLTIQRTEQRDSAMYRCASSSSDSHTDTQYFGPGTRLTVL.

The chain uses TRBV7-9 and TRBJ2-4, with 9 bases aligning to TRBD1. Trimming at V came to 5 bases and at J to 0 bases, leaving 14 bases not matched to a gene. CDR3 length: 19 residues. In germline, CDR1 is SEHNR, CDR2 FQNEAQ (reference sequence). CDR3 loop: CASSPNRGHGLLAKNIQYF. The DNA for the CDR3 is TGTGCCAGCAGCCCCAACAGGGGGCACGGTCTTTTAGCCAAAAACATTCAGTACTTC.

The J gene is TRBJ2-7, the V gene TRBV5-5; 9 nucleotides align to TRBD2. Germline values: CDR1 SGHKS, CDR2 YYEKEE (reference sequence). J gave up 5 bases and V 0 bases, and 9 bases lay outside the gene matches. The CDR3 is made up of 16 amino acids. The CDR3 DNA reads TGTGCCAGCAGCTTGGCCAGAACTAGCGGGTCCCACGAGCAGTACTTC. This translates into CASSLARTSGSHEQYF.

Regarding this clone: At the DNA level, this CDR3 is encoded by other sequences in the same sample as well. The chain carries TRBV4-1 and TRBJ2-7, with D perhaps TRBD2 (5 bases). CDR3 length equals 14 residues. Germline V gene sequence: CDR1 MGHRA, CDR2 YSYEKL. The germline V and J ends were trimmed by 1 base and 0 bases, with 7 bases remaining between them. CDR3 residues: CASSQGGRSYEQYF. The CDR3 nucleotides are TGCGCCAGCAGCCAAGGAGGGCGCTCCTACGAGCAGTACTTC.

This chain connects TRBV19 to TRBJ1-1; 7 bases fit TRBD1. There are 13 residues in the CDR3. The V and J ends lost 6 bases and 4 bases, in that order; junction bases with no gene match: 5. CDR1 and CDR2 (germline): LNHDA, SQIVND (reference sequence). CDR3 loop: CASSPGGRTEAFF. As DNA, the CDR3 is TGTGCCAGTAGCCCAGGGGGGCGCACTGAAGCTTTCTTT.

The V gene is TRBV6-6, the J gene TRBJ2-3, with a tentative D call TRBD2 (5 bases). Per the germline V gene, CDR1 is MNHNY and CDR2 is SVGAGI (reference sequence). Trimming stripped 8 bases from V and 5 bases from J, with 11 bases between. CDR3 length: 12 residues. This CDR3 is CASRDGRDTQYF. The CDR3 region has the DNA TGTGCCAGCCGTGATGGGAGAGATACGCAGTATTTT.

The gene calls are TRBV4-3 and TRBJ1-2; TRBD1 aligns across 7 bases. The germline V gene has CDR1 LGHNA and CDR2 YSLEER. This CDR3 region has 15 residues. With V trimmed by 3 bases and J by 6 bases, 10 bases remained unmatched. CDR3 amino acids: CASSHLQTGSNGYTF. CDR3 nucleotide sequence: TGCGCCAGCAGCCACCTACAGACAGGGTCAAATGGCTACACCTTC.

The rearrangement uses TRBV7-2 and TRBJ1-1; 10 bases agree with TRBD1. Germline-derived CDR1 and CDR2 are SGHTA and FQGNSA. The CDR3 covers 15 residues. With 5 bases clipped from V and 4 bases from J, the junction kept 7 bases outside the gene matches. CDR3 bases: TGTGCCAGCAGCCCAGACAGGGGGCAGGGCACTGAAGCTTTCTTT. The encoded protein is CASSPDRGQGTEAFF. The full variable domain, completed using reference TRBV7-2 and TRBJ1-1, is GAGVSQSPSNKVTEKGKDVELRCDPISGHTALYWYRQSLGQGLEFLIYFQGNSAPDKSGLPSDRFSAERTGGSVSTLTIQRTQQEDSAVYLCASSPDRGQGTEAFFGQGTRLTVV.

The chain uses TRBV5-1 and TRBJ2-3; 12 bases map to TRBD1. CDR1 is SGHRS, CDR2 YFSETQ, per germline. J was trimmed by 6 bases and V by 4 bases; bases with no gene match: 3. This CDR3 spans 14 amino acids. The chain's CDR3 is CASSGTGGRDTQYF. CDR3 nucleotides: TGCGCCAGCAGCGGGACAGGGGGCAGGGATACGCAGTATTTT. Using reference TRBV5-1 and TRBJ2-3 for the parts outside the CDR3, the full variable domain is KAGVTQTPRYLIKTRGQQVTLSCSPISGHRSVSWYQQTPGQGLQFLFEYFSETQRNKGNFPGRFSGRQFSNSRSEMNVSTLELGDSALYLCASSGTGGRDTQYFGPGTRLTVL.

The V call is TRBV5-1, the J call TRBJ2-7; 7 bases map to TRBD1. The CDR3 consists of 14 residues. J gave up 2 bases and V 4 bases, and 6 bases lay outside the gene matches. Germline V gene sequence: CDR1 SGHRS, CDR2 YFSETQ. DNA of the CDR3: TGCGCCAGCAGCCCATCCCAGGGGGCCTACGAGCAGTACTTC. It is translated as CASSPSQGAYEQYF.

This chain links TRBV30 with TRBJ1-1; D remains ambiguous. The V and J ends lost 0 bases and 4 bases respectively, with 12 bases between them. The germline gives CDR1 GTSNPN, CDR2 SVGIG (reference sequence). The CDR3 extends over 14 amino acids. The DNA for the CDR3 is TGTGCCTGGAGTGTACTTGGTTACGTCACTGAAGCTTTCTTT. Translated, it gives CAWSVLGYVTEAFF.

Written as DNA, the CDR3 is TGTGCCAGCAGCAAGGGACTAGCGGGAGGAGATGAGACCCAGTACTTC. Protein sequence: CASSKGLAGGDETQYF. This chain joins TRBV11-3 and TRBJ2-5; 15 bases agree with TRBD2. CDR1 SGHNT and CDR2 YENEEA come from the germline V gene. With 5 bases clipped from V and 5 bases from J, the junction kept 6 bases outside the gene matches. The CDR3 runs to 16 residues. Full variable domain (remainder filled in from reference TRBV11-3 and TRBJ2-5): EAGVVQSPRYKIIEKKQPVAFWCNPISGHNTLYWYLQNLGQGPELLIRYENEEAVDDSQLPKDRFSAERLKGVDSTLKIQPAELGDSAVYLCASSKGLAGGDETQYFGPGTRLLVL.

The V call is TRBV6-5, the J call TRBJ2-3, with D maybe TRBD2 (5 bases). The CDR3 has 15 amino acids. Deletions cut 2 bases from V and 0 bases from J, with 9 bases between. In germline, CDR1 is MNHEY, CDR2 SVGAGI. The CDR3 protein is CASSYGLASTDTQYF. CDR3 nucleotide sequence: TGTGCCAGCAGTTACGGTCTAGCTAGCACAGATACGCAGTATTTT.

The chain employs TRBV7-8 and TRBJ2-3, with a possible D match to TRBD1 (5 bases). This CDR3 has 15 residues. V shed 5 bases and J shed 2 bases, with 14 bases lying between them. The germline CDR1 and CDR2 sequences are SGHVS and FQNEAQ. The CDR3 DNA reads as TGTGCCAGCAGCCCCCGAGATGGGGCCACAGATACGCAGTATTTT. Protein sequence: CASSPRDGATDTQYF.

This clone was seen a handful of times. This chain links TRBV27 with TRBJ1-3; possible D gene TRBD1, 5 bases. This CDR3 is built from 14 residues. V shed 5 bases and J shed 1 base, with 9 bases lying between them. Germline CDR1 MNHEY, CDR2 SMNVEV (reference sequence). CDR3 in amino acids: CASSLTVSGNTIYF. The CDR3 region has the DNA TGTGCCAGCAGTCTGACAGTTTCTGGAAACACCATATATTTT.

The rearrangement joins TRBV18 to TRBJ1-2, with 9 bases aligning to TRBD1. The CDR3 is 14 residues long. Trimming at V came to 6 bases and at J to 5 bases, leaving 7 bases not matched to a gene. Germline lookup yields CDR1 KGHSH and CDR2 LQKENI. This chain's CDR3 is CASSPIGQGYGYTF. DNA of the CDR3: TGTGCCAGCTCTCCCATCGGACAGGGGTATGGCTACACCTTC.

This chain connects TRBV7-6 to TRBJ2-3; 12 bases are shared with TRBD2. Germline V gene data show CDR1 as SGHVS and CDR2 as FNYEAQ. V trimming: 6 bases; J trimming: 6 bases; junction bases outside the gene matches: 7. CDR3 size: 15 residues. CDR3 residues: CASRPTSGSSDTQYF. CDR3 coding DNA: TGTGCCAGCAGACCGACTAGCGGGAGTTCGGATACGCAGTATTTT.

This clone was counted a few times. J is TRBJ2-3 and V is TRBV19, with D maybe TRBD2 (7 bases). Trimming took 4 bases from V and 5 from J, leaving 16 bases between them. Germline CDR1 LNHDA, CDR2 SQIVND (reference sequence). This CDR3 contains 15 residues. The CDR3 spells CASSTWGGLGDTQYF. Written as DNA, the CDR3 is TGTGCCAGTAGTACGTGGGGGGGGCTTGGAGATACGCAGTATTTT.

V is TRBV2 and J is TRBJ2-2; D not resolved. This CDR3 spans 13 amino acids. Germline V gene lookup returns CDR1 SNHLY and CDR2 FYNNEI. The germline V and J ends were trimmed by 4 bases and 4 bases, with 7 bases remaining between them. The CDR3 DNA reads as TGTGCCAGCAGTGGCGAGTTCACCGGGGAGCTGTTTTTT. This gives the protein CASSGEFTGELFF.

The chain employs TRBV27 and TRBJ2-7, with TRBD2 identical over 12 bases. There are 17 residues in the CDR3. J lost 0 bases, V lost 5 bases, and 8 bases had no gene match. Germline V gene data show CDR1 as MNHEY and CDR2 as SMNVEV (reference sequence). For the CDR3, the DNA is TGTGCCAGCAGTCGATCTAGCGGGGGGGCCCACTCCTACGAGCAGTACTTC. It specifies CASSRSSGGAHSYEQYF.

The CDR3 protein is CAIGTGGRTSNQPQHF. The CDR3 DNA is TGTGCCATCGGGACAGGGGGACGAACTAGCAATCAGCCCCAGCATTTT. The V call is TRBV10-3, the J call TRBJ1-5, with 11 bases lining up with TRBD1. Germline CDR1 reads ENHRY; CDR2 reads SYGVKD. V was clipped by 8 bases and J by 0 bases; unmatched bases: 6. This CDR3 has 16 residues.

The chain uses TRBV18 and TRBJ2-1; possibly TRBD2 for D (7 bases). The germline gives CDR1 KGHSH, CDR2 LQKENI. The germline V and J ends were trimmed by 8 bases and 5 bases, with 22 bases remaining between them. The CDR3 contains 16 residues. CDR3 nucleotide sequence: TGTGCCAGCGCCAGGGGTTCGGGCGGGAGTGACAATGAGCAGTTCTTC. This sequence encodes CASARGSGGSDNEQFF.

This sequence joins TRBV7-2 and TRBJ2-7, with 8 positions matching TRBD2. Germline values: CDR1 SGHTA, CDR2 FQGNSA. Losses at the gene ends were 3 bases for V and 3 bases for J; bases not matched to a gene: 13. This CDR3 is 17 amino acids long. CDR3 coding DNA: TGTGCCAGCAGCTTGAGACAGTCCGGACTAGCAATCTACGAGCAGTACTTC. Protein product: CASSLRQSGLAIYEQYF.

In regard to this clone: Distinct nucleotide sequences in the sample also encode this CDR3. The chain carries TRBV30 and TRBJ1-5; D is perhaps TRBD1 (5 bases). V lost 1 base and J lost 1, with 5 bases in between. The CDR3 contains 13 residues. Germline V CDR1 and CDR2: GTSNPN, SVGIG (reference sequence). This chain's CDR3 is CAWSEGSNQPQHF. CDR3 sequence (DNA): TGTGCCTGGAGTGAGGGGAGCAATCAGCCCCAGCATTTT.

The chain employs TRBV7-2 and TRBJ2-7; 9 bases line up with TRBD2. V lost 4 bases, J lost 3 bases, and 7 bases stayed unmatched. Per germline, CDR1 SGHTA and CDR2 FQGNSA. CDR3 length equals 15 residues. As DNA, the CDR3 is TGTGCCAGCAGCTGGCGGGCGGGGGGGCTCTACGAGCAGTACTTC. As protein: CASSWRAGGLYEQYF.

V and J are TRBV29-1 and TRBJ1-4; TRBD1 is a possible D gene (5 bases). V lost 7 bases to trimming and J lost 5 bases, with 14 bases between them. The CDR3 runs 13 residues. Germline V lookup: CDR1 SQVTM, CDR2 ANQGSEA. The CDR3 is CSAQDKFNEKLFF. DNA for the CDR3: TGCAGCGCTCAGGACAAGTTCAATGAAAAACTGTTTTTT. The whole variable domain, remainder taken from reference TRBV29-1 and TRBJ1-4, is SAVISQKPSRDICQRGTSLTIQCQVDSQVTMMFWYRQQPGQSLTLIATANQGSEATYESGFVIDKFPISRPNLTFSTLTVSNMSPEDSSIYLCSAQDKFNEKLFFGSGTQLSVL.

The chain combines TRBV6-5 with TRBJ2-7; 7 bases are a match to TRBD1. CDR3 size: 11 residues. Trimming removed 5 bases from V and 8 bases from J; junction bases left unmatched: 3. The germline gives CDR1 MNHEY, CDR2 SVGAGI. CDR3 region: CASSKDRKQYF. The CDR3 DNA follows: TGTGCCAGCAGTAAGGACAGGAAGCAGTACTTC.